This T cell receptor beta chain was found in a study of blood T cell repertoires in COVID-19. Looking at the study overall: PBMCs, B-cell-depleted T cells, or T cells provided the cDNA or gDNA that made up the material.

Assay used: immunoSEQ multiplex PCR; TCRdb lists only in-frame clones, some missing. The sample includes 110,000 to 150,000 clones, 70% to 80% of them seen just once. This TCR was recovered from a woman in her 70s with COVID-19, enrolled during active disease. Sequencing input: peripheral blood.

CDR3 DNA: TGTGCCAGCAGCCCTTCTACAGGGGGCAGAGATACGCAGTATTTT. It translates to CASSPSTGGRDTQYF. V and J are TRBV9 and TRBJ2-3; 9 bases are a match to TRBD1. Looked up from germline, CDR1 is SGDLS and CDR2 is YYNGEE. After removal of 4 bases from V and 5 bases from J, the junction contained 8 bases not matched to a gene. This CDR3 is built from 15 residues.